One and the same sample provided the 3 T cell receptor beta chains below, sequenced in a study of beta chain features in type 1 diabetes. The investigators reverse transcribed all of the isolated RNA, so they sequenced expressed TCRB transcripts. Profiling relied on immunoSEQ multiplex PCR, and the TCRdb table lists in-frame clones only, not all of them. The repertoire holds almost 350,000 clones, with 8% as singletons. The source material was central memory CD4+ T cells from blood. Receptors originate from a young woman in good health.

The V and J genes are TRBV2 and TRBJ1-2; D gene unclear. The CDR3 runs 13 residues. CDR1 SNHLY and CDR2 FYNNEI come from the germline V gene. Trimming stripped 6 bases from V and 3 bases from J, with 11 bases between. CDR3 in amino acids: CASSVTSDYGYTF. The CDR3 nucleotides are TGTGCCAGCAGCGTGACATCGGACTATGGCTACACCTTC.

The rearrangement joins TRBV4-3 to TRBJ2-5; 8 positions match TRBD2. V trimming: 3 bases; J trimming: 4 bases; junction bases outside the gene matches: 7. Germline assignment: CDR1 LGHNA and CDR2 YSLEER. This CDR3 is built from 15 residues. The CDR3: CASSQQAGVGETQYF. The CDR3 DNA is TGCGCCAGCAGCCAGCAAGCGGGAGTAGGAGAGACCCAGTACTTC.

Many counts were recorded for this clone. The chain uses TRBV14 and TRBJ1-4, with D possibly matching TRBD1 (5 bases). There are 14 residues in the CDR3. Germline loops: CDR1 SGHDN, CDR2 FVKESK. V lost 4 bases to trimming and J lost 4 bases, with 10 bases between them. The CDR3 is CASSRLGLNEKLFF. CDR3 DNA sequence: TGTGCCAGCAGCCGCCTGGGGCTTAATGAAAAACTGTTTTTT.